The present TCR beta chain was sequenced within a study of shared clonotypes between healthy human individuals. Study background: A few men and a couple of women, aged 18 to 49, were donors.

Unsorted PBMC DNA sequencing spanned ten immunoSEQ deep assay plates. Profiled with immunoSEQ multiplex PCR; TCRdb holds only in-frame clones, not every one. The table includes around 510,000 clones, just over 75% detected once. The study, taken as a whole, reports: Tissues were not sampled, only blood, and their repertoires likely differ.

The CDR3 runs to 17 residues. CDR1 MDHEN and CDR2 SYDVKM come from the germline V gene. The germline V and J ends were trimmed by 5 bases and 1 base, with 20 bases remaining between them. A word on this clone: Its antigen is unidentified.

Healthy adults negative for HIV, lacking recent acute infections or vaccinations, served as donors. This sequence joins TRBV28 and TRBJ1-1; weak D call: TRBD1 (6 bases). Sequencing used PBMCs. The TCR was taken from a woman in her forties in good health. Some clones in this sample may be carry-over from other donors' samples. This CDR3 reads CASSLDRPRGANTEAFF. Written as DNA, the CDR3 is TGTGCCAGCAGTCTAGACAGGCCGCGGGGGGCGAACACTGAAGCTTTCTTT.